The rows below give T cell receptor beta chains drawn from one sample of a study of T-cell reconstitution after alpha-beta-depleted transplantation in children. TCRdb re-called the PCR reads with MiXCR, one entry per CDR3 protein. The table records 200,000 or so distinct CDR3 sequences, approximately 7% of them present only once. Sequencing was performed on PBMCs, taken before TCRalphabeta/CD19-depleted stem cell transplant. These TCRs come from a boy between 2 and 10 years old with acute lymphoblastic leukemia, due to receive a stem cell transplant. Both conserved end residues are part of each CDR3. Each record gives: J gene, clone size, V gene, D gene, CDR3 DNA, CDR3 protein. The D gene is left open where the match is weak. Clone size is not always given. Where it is, it says once, few, many or a class for expanded clones.

J gene: TRBJ2-7
clone size: few
V gene: TRBV27
D gene: TRBD2
CDR3 DNA: TGTGCCAGCAGTCCCCGACTAGCGGGGCTCCTCTACGAGCAGTACTTC
CDR3 protein: CASSPRLAGLLYEQYF

J gene: TRBJ2-7
clone size: .
V gene: TRBV28
D gene: TRBD1
CDR3 DNA: TGTGCCAGCAGTTTAATACAGGGGGCCTACGAGCAGTACTTC
CDR3 protein: CASSLIQGAYEQYF

J gene: TRBJ2-6
clone size: many
V gene: TRBV12-3/TRBV12-4
D gene: TRBD2
CDR3 DNA: TGTGCCAGCAGTCCCCGGACTAGCGCAGAGAGCGTCCTGACTTTC
CDR3 protein: CASSPRTSAESVLTF

J gene: TRBJ2-2
clone size: many
V gene: TRBV25-1
D gene: TRBD2
CDR3 DNA: TGTGCCAGCAGTGACGGACTAGCGGGAGGGCCGAACACCGGGGAGCTGTTTTTT
CDR3 protein: CASSDGLAGGPNTGELFF

J gene: TRBJ2-7
clone size: .
V gene: TRBV6-2/TRBV6-3
D gene: .
CDR3 DNA: TGTGCCAGCAGTTACTCGGAACCCGTTGGTTGGGAGCAGTACTTC
CDR3 protein: CASSYSEPVGWEQYF

J gene: TRBJ2-2
clone size: few
V gene: TRBV28
D gene: .
CDR3 DNA: TGTGCCAGCACTACCCCCGGTGGGAGAGGAGCCGGGGAGCTGTTTTTT
CDR3 protein: CASTTPGGRGAGELFF

J gene: TRBJ2-7
clone size: few
V gene: TRBV7-9
D gene: TRBD1
CDR3 DNA: TGTGCCAGCAGCTTAGCCATAACCGCAGGGGGATCCTACGAGCAGTACTTC
CDR3 protein: CASSLAITAGGSYEQYF

J gene: TRBJ1-2
clone size: .
V gene: TRBV29-1
D gene: TRBD1
CDR3 DNA: TGCAGCGTTTCTCAGGGGGACTATGGCTACACCTTC
CDR3 protein: CSVSQGDYGYTF

J gene: TRBJ2-2
clone size: many
V gene: TRBV20-1
D gene: .
CDR3 DNA: TGCAGTGCTAGAGATTCGGTATCTGGCCAGAAGGGCGCCGGGGAGCTGTTTTTT
CDR3 protein: CSARDSVSGQKGAGELFF

J gene: TRBJ2-5
clone size: .
V gene: TRBV27
D gene: .
CDR3 DNA: TGTGCCAGCAGTCCGCAGGGGGGGCTCCAAGAGACCCAGTACTTC
CDR3 protein: CASSPQGGLQETQYF

J gene: TRBJ2-7
clone size: .
V gene: TRBV29-1
D gene: .
CDR3 DNA: TGCAGCGCCCGCTCATCAGGTTTGCAACAGTACTTC
CDR3 protein: CSARSSGLQQYF

J gene: TRBJ2-1
clone size: .
V gene: TRBV20-1
D gene: TRBD2
CDR3 DNA: TGCAGTGCTAGAGATTTCCGTACGAGCGGGAGCGGTGAGCAGTTGTTC
CDR3 protein: CSARDFRTSGSGEQLF

J gene: TRBJ2-3
clone size: .
V gene: TRBV20-1
D gene: TRBD2
CDR3 DNA: TGCAGTGCCATGAGACTAGCGGGAGTTGGCACAGATACGCAGTATTTT
CDR3 protein: CSAMRLAGVGTDTQYF

J gene: TRBJ2-5
clone size: many
V gene: TRBV6-1
D gene: .
CDR3 DNA: TGTGCCAGCAGCCGCTTAGGCGTGGGGCTTGGGGAGACCCAGTACTTC
CDR3 protein: CASSRLGVGLGETQYF

J gene: TRBJ2-2
clone size: many
V gene: TRBV7-2
D gene: TRBD1
CDR3 DNA: TGTGCCAGCACCCGACAGGGGGAAACCGGGGAGCTGTTTTTT
CDR3 protein: CASTRQGETGELFF

J gene: TRBJ1-5
clone size: .
V gene: TRBV12-3/TRBV12-4
D gene: .
CDR3 DNA: TGTACCATCTGTTTAGCCACCGGGCCAGGGCAGAATCAGCCCCAGCATTTT
CDR3 protein: CTICLATGPGQNQPQHF

J gene: TRBJ2-5
clone size: many
V gene: TRBV12-3/TRBV12-4
D gene: .
CDR3 DNA: TGTGCCAGCAGTCCCGACAGTCCGTGGACCCAGTACTTC
CDR3 protein: CASSPDSPWTQYF

J gene: TRBJ2-1
clone size: .
V gene: TRBV20-1
D gene: .
CDR3 DNA: TGCAGTGCTAGCGGACTACCACCAAAGACCAATGAGCAGTTCTTC
CDR3 protein: CSASGLPPKTNEQFF

J gene: TRBJ2-2
clone size: many
V gene: TRBV6-2/TRBV6-3
D gene: TRBD2
CDR3 DNA: TGTGCCAGCCTCGGGACTAGCGGGACAATCGGGGAGCTGTTTTTT
CDR3 protein: CASLGTSGTIGELFF

J gene: TRBJ2-7
clone size: many
V gene: TRBV25-1
D gene: .
CDR3 DNA: TGTGCCAGCGGAGAGGGTATCTACGAGCAGTACTTC
CDR3 protein: CASGEGIYEQYF

J gene: TRBJ1-2
clone size: many
V gene: TRBV28
D gene: .
CDR3 DNA: TGTGCCAGCAGTTTATGGGACACCTCCACCTATGGCTACACCTTC
CDR3 protein: CASSLWDTSTYGYTF

J gene: TRBJ2-2
clone size: many
V gene: TRBV28
D gene: .
CDR3 DNA: TGTGCCAGCAGTTTATACCGGGACGGACCAACCGGGGAGCTGTTTTTT
CDR3 protein: CASSLYRDGPTGELFF

J gene: TRBJ1-5
clone size: .
V gene: TRBV20-1
D gene: TRBD1
CDR3 DNA: TGCAGTGCCCCGAGGAGGGGGCAAGGCAATCAGCCCCAGCATTTT
CDR3 protein: CSAPRRGQGNQPQHF

J gene: TRBJ1-1
clone size: many
V gene: TRBV11-2
D gene: .
CDR3 DNA: TGTGCCAGCAGCTTAGAAGTACGTGACACTGAAGCTTTCTTT
CDR3 protein: CASSLEVRDTEAFF

J gene: TRBJ2-3
clone size: many
V gene: TRBV10-3
D gene: TRBD2
CDR3 DNA: TGTGCCATCAGTGAGTATCCGGGAGGATACACAGATACGCAGTATTTT
CDR3 protein: CAISEYPGGYTDTQYF

J gene: TRBJ2-1
clone size: few
V gene: TRBV4-3
D gene: .
CDR3 DNA: TGCGCCAGCAGCCAAGATCCGGGAGCAATGTCCTACAATGAGCAGTTCTTC
CDR3 protein: CASSQDPGAMSYNEQFF

J gene: TRBJ2-2
clone size: many
V gene: TRBV20-1
D gene: .
CDR3 DNA: TGCAGTGCTAGCGGAGGGCCGCGCGCCGGGGAGCTGTTTTTT
CDR3 protein: CSASGGPRAGELFF

J gene: TRBJ1-5
clone size: .
V gene: TRBV20-1
D gene: .
CDR3 DNA: TGCAGCCGGCCGAGCAATCAGCCCCAGCATTTT
CDR3 protein: CSRPSNQPQHF